The clone carrying this TCR beta chain has a handful of counts. This sample is part of a study of patients and donors after allogeneic stem cell transplantation. Germline CDR1 and CDR2: SGHRS and YFSETQ. Trimming cost V 2 bases and J 0 bases, with 9 bases left between them. This CDR3 has 14 residues. TCRdb independently ran MiXCR on the RT-PCR reads; one entry per CDR3 protein. This table holds about 15,000 distinct CDR3 sequences, around a quarter found once. Sequencing input: blood, either unsorted or a sorted T cell fraction (not recorded which). The TCR comes from a human donor who was either an allogeneic HSCT recipient or a stem cell or donor lymphocyte infusion donor (not recorded which). It is not recorded whose cells these are; they may come from a transplant donor. The gene calls are TRBV5-1 and TRBJ2-7, with D perhaps TRBD1 (6 bases). This CDR3 is CASSLGGYSYEQYF. In nucleotides, the CDR3 is TGCGCCAGCAGCTTAGGGGGTTACTCCTACGAGCAGTACTTC.